The sequence of this T cell receptor (beta chain) was determined in a study of blood T cell repertoires in COVID-19 (dated by TCRdb to about 2020). With respect to the entire study: Samples from collaborators originated in the United States, Italy and Spain and spanned both the acute and convalescent phases of COVID-19. The prospective study material was composed of cDNA or gDNA derived from T cells, B-cell-depleted T cells, or PBMCs. Subjects who had been exposed to COVID-19, were actively infected with it, or had recovered from it provided the deeply sampled blood TCRbeta repertoires that made up the dataset. The repertoires were released in a freely available public database intended as a resource for research on the immune response to SARS-CoV-2. Samples came from the ongoing ImmuneRACE study (first 160 participants) plus 1,254 subjects from 6 global collaborators. Nearly every sample came with metadata listing a de-identified subject ID, COVID-19 status, age in years and sex. Where available, HLA class I and class II types were obtained from metadata supplied by the sample provider rather than from assay-based typing.

A second Seattle source provided samples from volunteer blood donors who had recovered from COVID-19. Whole blood was collected in K2EDTA tubes by collaborating institutions according to the institutions' own protocols. For TCRbeta analysis, collaborators shipped samples in one of three forms: frozen whole blood, isolated PBMCs, or DNA extracted from either of those sample types. From its cysteine to its phenylalanine, the CDR3 spans 15 amino acids. Only CDR3 DNA remains: 45 bases, in frame from the first base. The full study reports these points: The quantity of clinical and demographic metadata differed by source and by participant and was supplied without curation.

TCRbeta CDR3 regions were amplified from genomic DNA by means of the immunoSEQ Assay, a bias-controlled multiplex PCR. In the paper's pipeline: Within the assay, amplification of reference gene primers was used to estimate how many nucleated cells each sample contained. Sequence reads were collapsed and filtered to measure the absolute abundance of every unique TCRbeta CDR3 rearrangement. For each sample, productive Simpson clonality was calculated by taking the square root of Simpson's diversity index across productive rearrangements. The immuneACCESS repertoire file appears here via TCRdb, limited to in-frame rearrangements. These files lack a portion of the clones; in checked studies, under half of the deficit traces to unresolved V genes, and the cause of the others is not known. V and J calls and clone size are copied from that table; D and trimming were computed from the DNA. Recorded for this sample are 210,000 or so clones; around 90% of them occurred a single time. The ten largest account for 10% to 15% of the sample.

With regard to this clone: Its antigen specificity is not known. One base away there is no much larger clone; base qualities are not given.

The sequence links TRBV21-1 to TRBJ1-6. TRBV21-1 is classified as a pseudogene. This TCR was sampled from a woman aged 18-29 years who had recovered from COVID-19. Sample: peripheral blood. The nucleotide sequence reads TGTGCCAGCCTGGGGGGAGCCTCCTATAATTCACCCCTCCACTTT. Its translation reads: CASLGGASYNSPLHF.